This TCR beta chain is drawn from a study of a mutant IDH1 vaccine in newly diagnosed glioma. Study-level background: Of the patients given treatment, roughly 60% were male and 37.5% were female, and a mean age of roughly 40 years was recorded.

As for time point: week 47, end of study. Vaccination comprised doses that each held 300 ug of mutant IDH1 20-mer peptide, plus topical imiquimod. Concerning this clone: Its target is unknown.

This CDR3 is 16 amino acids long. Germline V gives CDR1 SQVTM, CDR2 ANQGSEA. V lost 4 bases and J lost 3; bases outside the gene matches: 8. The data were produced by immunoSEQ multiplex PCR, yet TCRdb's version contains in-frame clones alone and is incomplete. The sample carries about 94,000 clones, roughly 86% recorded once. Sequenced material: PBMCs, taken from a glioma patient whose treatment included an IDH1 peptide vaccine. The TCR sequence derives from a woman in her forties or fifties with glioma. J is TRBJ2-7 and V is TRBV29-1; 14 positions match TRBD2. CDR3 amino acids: CSVVGLAGAPVYEQYF. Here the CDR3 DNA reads TGCAGCGTTGTGGGACTAGCGGGAGCCCCCGTCTACGAGCAGTACTTC.